This T cell receptor beta chain stems from a study of T cell repertoires in cytomegalovirus infection. On this clonotype: Its matching antigen is unknown.

One entry per CDR3 protein results from TCRdb running MiXCR on the reads. The sample carries about a million distinct CDR3 sequences, approximately 32% recorded once. The CDR3 length is 11 residues. The germline V gene encodes CDR1 LGHNT and CDR2 FRNRAP. The chain employs TRBV12-5 and TRBJ1-1; D uncertain. This specimen consisted of cultured CD8+ T cells from PBMCs, obtained from culture after CMV antigen stimulation. This TCR came from a human donor in good health (CMV status not recorded). Some clones in this sample may be carry-over from other donors' samples. The CDR3 loop is CASGLGGEAFF. The CDR3 nucleotides are TGTGCCAGCGGACTTGGAGGCGAAGCTTTCTTT.